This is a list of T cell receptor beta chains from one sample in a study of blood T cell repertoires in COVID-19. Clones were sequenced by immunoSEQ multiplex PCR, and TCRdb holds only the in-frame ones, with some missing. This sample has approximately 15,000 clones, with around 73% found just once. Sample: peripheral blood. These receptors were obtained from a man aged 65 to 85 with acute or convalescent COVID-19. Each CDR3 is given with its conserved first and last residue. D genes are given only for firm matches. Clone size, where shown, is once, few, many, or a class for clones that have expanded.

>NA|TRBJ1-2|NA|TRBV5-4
CASSSRGPGNYGYTF
TGTGCCAGCAGCAGCAGGGGACCGGGCAACTATGGCTACACCTTC
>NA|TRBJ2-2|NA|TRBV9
CASSVEAGKGGELFF
TGTGCCAGCAGCGTAGAGGCAGGCAAAGGCGGGGAGCTGTTTTTT
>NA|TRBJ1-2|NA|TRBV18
CASSPSRQDNYGYTF
TGTGCCAGCTCACCTAGTCGACAGGATAACTATGGCTACACCTTC
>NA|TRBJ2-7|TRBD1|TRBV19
CASAMTGGYEQYF
TGTGCCAGTGCTATGACAGGGGGCTACGAGCAGTACTTC
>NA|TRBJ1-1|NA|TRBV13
CASSPSGGAGFTEAFF
TGTGCCAGCAGCCCGTCTGGGGGGGCAGGGTTCACTGAAGCTTTCTTT
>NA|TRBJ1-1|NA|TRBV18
CASSGQTGNTEAFF
TGTGCCAGCTCAGGTCAAACAGGGAACACTGAAGCTTTCTTT
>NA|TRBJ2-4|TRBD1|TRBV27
CASGTVGGIQYF
TGTGCCAGCGGGACAGTAGGCGGCATTCAGTACTTC
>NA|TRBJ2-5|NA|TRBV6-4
CASSDGAGQETQYF
TGTGCCAGCAGTGACGGGGCAGGACAAGAGACCCAGTACTTC
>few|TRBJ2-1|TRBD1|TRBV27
CASSPGQGWNNEQFF
TGTGCCAGCAGTCCAGGACAGGGGTGGAACAATGAGCAGTTCTTC
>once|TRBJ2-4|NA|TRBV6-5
CASSQGIAKNIQYF
TGTGCCAGCAGCCAGGGAATAGCCAAAAACATTCAGTACTTC
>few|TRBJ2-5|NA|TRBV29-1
CSVGLDEGRETQYF
TGCAGCGTTGGCTTGGATGAGGGCCGAGAGACCCAGTACTTC
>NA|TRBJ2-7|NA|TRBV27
CASSHRDNRYEQYF
TGTGCCAGCAGCCACCGGGACAATCGCTACGAGCAGTACTTC
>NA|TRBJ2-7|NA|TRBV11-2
CASSLEASSYEQYF
TGTGCCAGCAGCTTAGAGGCCAGCTCCTACGAGCAGTACTTC
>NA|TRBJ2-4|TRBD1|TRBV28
CASSTPGQGLAKNIQYF
TGTGCCAGCAGTACCCCGGGACAGGGGTTGGCCAAAAACATTCAGTACTTC
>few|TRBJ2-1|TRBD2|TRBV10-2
CASRLAGEHYNEQFF
TGCGCCAGCAGACTAGCGGGGGAACACTACAATGAGCAGTTCTTC
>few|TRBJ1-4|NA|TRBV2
CASRGGTNEKLFF
TGTGCCAGCAGGGGGGGAACTAATGAAAAACTGTTTTTT
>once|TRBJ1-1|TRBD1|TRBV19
CASSLRTGGENTEAFF
TGTGCCAGTAGTCTCCGGACAGGGGGCGAGAACACTGAAGCTTTCTTT
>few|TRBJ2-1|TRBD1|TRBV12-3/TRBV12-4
CASSLGQNNEQFF
TGTGCCAGCAGTTTGGGACAGAACAATGAGCAGTTCTTC
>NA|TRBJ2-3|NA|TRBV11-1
CASSVSGTIFRDTQYF
TGTGCCAGCAGCGTATCCGGGACAATTTTTAGAGATACGCAGTATTTT
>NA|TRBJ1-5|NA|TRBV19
CASNLRFSNQPQHF
TGTGCCAGTAACTTAAGATTTAGCAATCAGCCCCAGCATTTT
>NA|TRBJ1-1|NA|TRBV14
CASSQAGMNTEAFF
TGTGCCAGCAGCCAAGCAGGGATGAACACTGAAGCTTTCTTT
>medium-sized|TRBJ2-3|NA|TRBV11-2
CASSLAAGRTDTQYF
TGTGCCAGCAGCTTAGCGGCGGGTCGCACAGATACGCAGTATTTT
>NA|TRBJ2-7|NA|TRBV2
CASRRKWGRDYEQYF
TGTGCCAGCAGACGGAAGTGGGGCAGGGACTACGAGCAGTACTTC
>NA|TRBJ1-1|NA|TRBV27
CASSFLAGNEAFF
TGTGCCAGCAGTTTCCTCGCGGGAAATGAAGCTTTCTTT
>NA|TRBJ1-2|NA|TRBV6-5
CASSYMNRARYGYTF
TGTGCCAGCAGTTACATGAACAGGGCTCGCTATGGCTACACCTTC
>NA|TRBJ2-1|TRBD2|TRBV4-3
CASSQDEIRLAGDEQFF
TGCGCCAGCAGCCAAGACGAGATTCGGCTAGCGGGAGATGAGCAGTTCTTC
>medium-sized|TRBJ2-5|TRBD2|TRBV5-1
CASSSSGTSHGPQETQYF
TGCGCCAGCAGCTCCTCCGGGACTAGCCACGGCCCCCAAGAGACCCAGTACTTC
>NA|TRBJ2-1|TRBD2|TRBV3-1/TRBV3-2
CASSSSGTYNEQFF
TGTGCCAGCAGCTCCAGCGGGACGTACAATGAGCAGTTCTTC
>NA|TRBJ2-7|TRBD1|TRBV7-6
CASSFPGTGEQYF
TGTGCCAGCAGCTTTCCCGGGACAGGGGAGCAGTACTTC
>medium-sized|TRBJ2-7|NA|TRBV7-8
CASSLRSRAYEQYF
TGTGCCAGCAGCTTACGTAGCAGGGCCTACGAGCAGTACTTC
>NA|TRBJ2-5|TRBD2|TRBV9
CASSVGTSGGQETQYF
TGTGCCAGCAGCGTAGGGACTAGCGGGGGCCAAGAGACCCAGTACTTC
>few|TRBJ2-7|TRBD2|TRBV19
CASRLTSGGYEQYF
TGTGCCAGTAGGCTGACTAGCGGGGGCTACGAGCAGTACTTC
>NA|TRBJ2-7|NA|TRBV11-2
CASSKGSAGEQYF
TGTGCCAGCAGCAAGGGATCCGCGGGCGAGCAGTACTTC
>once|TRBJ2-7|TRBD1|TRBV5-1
CASSVPGQAAEQYF
TGCGCCAGCAGCGTACCGGGACAGGCCGCCGAGCAGTACTTC
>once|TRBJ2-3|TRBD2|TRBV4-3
CASSQGAGATDTQYF
TGCGCCAGCAGCCAAGGGGCGGGAGCCACAGATACGCAGTATTTT
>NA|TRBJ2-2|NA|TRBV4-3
CASSQGGPNTGELFF
TGCGCCAGCAGCCAAGGGGGCCCGAACACCGGGGAGCTGTTTTTT
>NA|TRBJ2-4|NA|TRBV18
CASSPVYVAGSGYF
TGTGCCAGCTCACCAGTTTATGTGGCGGGGTCCGGGTACTTC
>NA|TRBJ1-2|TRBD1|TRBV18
CASSLGTGGIDGYTF
TGTGCCAGCTCACTTGGGACAGGGGGCATCGATGGCTACACCTTC
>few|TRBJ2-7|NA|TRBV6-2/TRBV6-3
CASSPRVAYEQYF
TGTGCCAGCAGCCCCAGGGTTGCGTACGAGCAGTACTTC
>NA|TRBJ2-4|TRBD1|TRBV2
CASFDRGPNIQYF
TGTGCCAGCTTCGACAGGGGACCTAACATTCAGTACTTC
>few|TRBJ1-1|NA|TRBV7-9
CASSQEGLEAFF
TGTGCCAGCAGCCAGGAGGGCCTTGAAGCTTTCTTT
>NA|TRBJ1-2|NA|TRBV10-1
CASDGWWRGYGYTF
TGCGCCAGCGACGGCTGGTGGCGCGGGTATGGCTACACCTTC
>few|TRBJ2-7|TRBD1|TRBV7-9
CASSHPGDRANEQYF
TGTGCCAGCAGCCATCCTGGGGACAGGGCGAACGAGCAGTACTTC
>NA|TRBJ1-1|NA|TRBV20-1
CSASDGKRAFF
TGCAGTGCTAGTGACGGAAAGAGGGCTTTCTTT
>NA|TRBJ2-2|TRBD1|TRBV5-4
CASSSTGLVTGELFF
TGTGCCAGCAGCTCGACAGGGCTGGTCACCGGGGAGCTGTTTTTT
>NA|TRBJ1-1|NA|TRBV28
CASKKTGNTEAFF
TGTGCCAGCAAAAAAACAGGGAACACTGAAGCTTTCTTT
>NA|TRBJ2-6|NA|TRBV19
CASSPADRTSSGANVLTF
TGTGCCAGTAGTCCGGCTGACAGGACGAGCTCTGGGGCCAACGTCCTGACTTTC
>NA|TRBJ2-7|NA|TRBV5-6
CASSFGGSYEQYF
TGTGCCAGCAGCTTCGGCGGATCCTACGAGCAGTACTTC